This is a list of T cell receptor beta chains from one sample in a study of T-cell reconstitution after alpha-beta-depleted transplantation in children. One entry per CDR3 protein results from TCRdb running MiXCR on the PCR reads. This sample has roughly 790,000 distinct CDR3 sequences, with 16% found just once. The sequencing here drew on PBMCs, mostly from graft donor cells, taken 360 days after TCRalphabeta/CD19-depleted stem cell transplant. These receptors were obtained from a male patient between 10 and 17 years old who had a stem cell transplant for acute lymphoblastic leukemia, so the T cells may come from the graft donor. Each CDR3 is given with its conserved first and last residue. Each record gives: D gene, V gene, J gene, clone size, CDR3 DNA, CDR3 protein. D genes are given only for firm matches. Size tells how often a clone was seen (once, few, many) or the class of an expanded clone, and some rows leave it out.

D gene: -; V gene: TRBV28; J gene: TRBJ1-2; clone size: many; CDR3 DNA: TGTGCCAGCAGTTTATTCAGGGGTGTCAGTCTGGGTGGCTACACCTTC; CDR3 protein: CASSLFRGVSLGGYTF
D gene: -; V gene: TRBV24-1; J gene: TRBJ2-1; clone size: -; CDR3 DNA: TGTGCCACGCAAGGGGGACCCCTAGGCAATGAGCAGTTCTTC; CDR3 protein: CATQGGPLGNEQFF
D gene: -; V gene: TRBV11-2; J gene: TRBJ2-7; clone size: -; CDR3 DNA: TGTGCCAGCAGCTTAGTCGGCGGGGACCGGGGTTACGAGCAGTACTTC; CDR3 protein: CASSLVGGDRGYEQYF
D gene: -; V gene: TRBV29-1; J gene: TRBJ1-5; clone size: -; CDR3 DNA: TGCAGCGTTGAAGATGGGGAGGGATGGGGAGGTCAGCCCCAGCATTTT; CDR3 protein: CSVEDGEGWGGQPQHF
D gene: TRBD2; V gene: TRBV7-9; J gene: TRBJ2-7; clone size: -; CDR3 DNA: TGTGCCAGCAGCCGACCCCGGGGACTAGCGTCCTACGAGCAGTACTTC; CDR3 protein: CASSRPRGLASYEQYF
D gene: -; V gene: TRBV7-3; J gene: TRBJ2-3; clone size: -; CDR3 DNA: TGTGCCAGCAGCTTAGGGCTAGCGTACACAGATACGCAGTATTTT; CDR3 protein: CASSLGLAYTDTQYF
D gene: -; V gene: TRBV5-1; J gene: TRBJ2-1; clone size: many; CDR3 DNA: TGTGCCAGCAGCTTAGGTCTGAGCTCCTACAATGAGCAGTTCTTC; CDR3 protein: CASSLGLSSYNEQFF
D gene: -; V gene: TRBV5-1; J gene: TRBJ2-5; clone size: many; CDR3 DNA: TGCGCCAGCAGCTTGGATGAGGGACGACAAGAGACCCAGTACTTC; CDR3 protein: CASSLDEGRQETQYF
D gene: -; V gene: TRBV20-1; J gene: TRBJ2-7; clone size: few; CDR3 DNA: TGCAGTGCTAGGGGTCCAAATAACTACGAGCAGTACTTC; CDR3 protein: CSARGPNNYEQYF
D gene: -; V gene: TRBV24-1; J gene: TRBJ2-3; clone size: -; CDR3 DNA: TGTGCCACCAGTCAAAGAGGTTCGGGCACAGATACGCAGTATTTT; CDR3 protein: CATSQRGSGTDTQYF
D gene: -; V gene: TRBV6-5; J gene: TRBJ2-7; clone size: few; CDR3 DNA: TGTGCCAGCAGTTACGGAGGGAGTGGGTACGAGCAGTACTTC; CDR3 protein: CASSYGGSGYEQYF
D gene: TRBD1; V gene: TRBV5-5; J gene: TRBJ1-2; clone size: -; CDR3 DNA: TGTGCCAGCAGCTTAAGGACAGGGGGCGACGGAGATGGCTACACCTTC; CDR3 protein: CASSLRTGGDGDGYTF
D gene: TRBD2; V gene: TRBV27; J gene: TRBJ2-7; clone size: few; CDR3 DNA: TGTGCCAGCAGAGCCCTCGGGGGGGAGTACGAGCAGTACTTC; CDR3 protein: CASRALGGEYEQYF
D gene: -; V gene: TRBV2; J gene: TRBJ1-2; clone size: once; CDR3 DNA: TGTGCCAGCAAGGGGGGGTCCCTCTATGGCTACACCTTC; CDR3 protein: CASKGGSLYGYTF
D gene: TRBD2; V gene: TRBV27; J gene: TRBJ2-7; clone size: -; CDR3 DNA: TGTGCCAGCAGTTTAGCGGGAGCAAGGTACGAGCAGTACTTC; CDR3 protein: CASSLAGARYEQYF
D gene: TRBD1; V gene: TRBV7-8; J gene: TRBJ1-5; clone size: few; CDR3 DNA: TGTGCCAGCAGCAACCGGGACAGGGGGCGGTGGCAGCCCCAGCATTTT; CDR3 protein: CASSNRDRGRWQPQHF
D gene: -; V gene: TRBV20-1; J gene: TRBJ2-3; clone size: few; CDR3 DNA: TGCAGTGCTATACTTGATAAAACAGATACGCAGTATTTT; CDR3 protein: CSAILDKTDTQYF
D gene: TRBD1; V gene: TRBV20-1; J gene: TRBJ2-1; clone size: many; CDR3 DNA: TGCAGTGCTAGAGATCCCAGACAGGGCTACAATGAGCAGTTCTTC; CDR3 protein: CSARDPRQGYNEQFF
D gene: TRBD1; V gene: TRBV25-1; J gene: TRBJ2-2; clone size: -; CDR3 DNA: TGTGCCAGCAGTGAATATTGGGGACAGGAGAACACCGGGGAGCTGTTTTTT; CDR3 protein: CASSEYWGQENTGELFF
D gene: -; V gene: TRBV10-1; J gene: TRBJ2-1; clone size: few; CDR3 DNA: TGCGCCAGCAGTGATAAAGGGAATGAGCAGTTCTTC; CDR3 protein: CASSDKGNEQFF
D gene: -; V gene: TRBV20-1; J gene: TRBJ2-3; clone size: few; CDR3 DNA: TGCGGGGGCCTGAAGACCAACACAGATACGCAGTATTTT; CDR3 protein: CGGLKTNTDTQYF
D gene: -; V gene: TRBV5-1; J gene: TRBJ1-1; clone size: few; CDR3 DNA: TGCGCCAGCAGCAAAGAACAGGGCCACACTGAAGCTTTCTTT; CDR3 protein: CASSKEQGHTEAFF
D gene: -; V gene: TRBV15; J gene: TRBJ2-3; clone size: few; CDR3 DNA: TGTGCCACCAGCAGAGTACGAGTTGCGAGCACAGATACGCAGTATTTT; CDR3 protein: CATSRVRVASTDTQYF
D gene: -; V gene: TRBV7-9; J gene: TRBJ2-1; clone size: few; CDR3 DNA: TGTGCCAGCAGCTTAGACGGCGCCAAGCAGTTCTTC; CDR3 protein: CASSLDGAKQFF
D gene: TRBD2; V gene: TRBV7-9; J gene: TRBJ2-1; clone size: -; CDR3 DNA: TGTGCCAGCAGCTTGAATCTAGCGGGAGAGTACAATGAGCAGTTCTTC; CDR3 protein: CASSLNLAGEYNEQFF
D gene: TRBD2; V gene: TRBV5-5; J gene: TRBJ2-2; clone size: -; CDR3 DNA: TGTGCCAGCACCCTTGCTTCCGGGAGGGCGAACACCGGGGAGCTGTTTTTT; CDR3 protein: CASTLASGRANTGELFF
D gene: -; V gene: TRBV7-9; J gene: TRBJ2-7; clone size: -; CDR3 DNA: TGTGCCAGCAGCTTAGTGACGGGGGAGTACGAGCAGTACTTC; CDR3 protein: CASSLVTGEYEQYF
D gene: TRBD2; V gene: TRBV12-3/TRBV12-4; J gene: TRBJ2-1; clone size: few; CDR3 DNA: TGTGCCAGCAAACCCGTTAGCGGGAGCCATCAAAAGTTCTTC; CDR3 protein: CASKPVSGSHQKFF
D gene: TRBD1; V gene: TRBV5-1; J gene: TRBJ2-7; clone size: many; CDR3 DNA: TGCGCCAGCAGCTGGACAGGTTCCAACTACGAGCAGTACTTC; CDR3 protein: CASSWTGSNYEQYF
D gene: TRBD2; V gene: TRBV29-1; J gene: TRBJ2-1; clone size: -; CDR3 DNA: TGCAGCGCCGAGAGAGGAACGGGAGGGCCGGTTGAGCAGTTCTTC; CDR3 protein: CSAERGTGGPVEQFF
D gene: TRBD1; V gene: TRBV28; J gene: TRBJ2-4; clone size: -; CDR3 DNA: TGTGCCAGCAGGATCAGGGGGCAGAAAGCCAAAAACATTCAGTACTTC; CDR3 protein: CASRIRGQKAKNIQYF
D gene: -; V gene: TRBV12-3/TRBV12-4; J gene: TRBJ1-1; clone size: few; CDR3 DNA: TGTGCCAGCAGTTTATCCGGGGTCGACACTGAAGCTTTCTTT; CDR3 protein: CASSLSGVDTEAFF
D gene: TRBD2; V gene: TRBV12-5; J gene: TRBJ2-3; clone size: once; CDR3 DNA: TGTGCTAGTGGTTTATATCCTAGCGGGGTAGATACGCAGTATTTT; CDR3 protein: CASGLYPSGVDTQYF
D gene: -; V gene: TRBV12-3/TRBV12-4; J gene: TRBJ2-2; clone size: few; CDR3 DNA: TGTGCCAGCAGTTTGGGGGGAGGAAACACCGGGGAGCTGTTTTTT; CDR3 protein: CASSLGGGNTGELFF
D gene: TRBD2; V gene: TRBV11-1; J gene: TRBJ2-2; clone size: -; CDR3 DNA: TGTGCCAGCAGCTTAGCGTCTAGCGGGAGCAATTTGATCGGGGAGCTGTTTTTT; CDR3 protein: CASSLASSGSNLIGELFF
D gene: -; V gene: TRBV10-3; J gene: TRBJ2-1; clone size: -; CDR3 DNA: TGTGCCATCAATGGGGACATCGGACCGAGCTCCTACAATGAGCAGTTCTTC; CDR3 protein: CAINGDIGPSSYNEQFF
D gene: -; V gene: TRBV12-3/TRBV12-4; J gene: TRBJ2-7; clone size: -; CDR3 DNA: TGTGCCAGCAGTCCCCGAGGTCTTGGGGAGCAGTACTTC; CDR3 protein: CASSPRGLGEQYF
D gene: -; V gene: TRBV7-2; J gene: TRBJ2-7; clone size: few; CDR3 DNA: TGTGCCAGCAGTAAGCGGAGCCTAGGCTACGAGCAGTACTTC; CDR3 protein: CASSKRSLGYEQYF
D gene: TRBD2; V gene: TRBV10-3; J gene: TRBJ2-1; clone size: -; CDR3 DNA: TGTGCCATCAGTGAGTCCTTACTAGCGGGAGCCAATGAGCAGTTCTTC; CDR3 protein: CAISESLLAGANEQFF
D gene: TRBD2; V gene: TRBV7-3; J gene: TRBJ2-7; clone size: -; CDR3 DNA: TGTGCCAGCAGCCCCTCTAGGGGCGGGAGGGCCGCCTACGAGCAGTACTTC; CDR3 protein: CASSPSRGGRAAYEQYF
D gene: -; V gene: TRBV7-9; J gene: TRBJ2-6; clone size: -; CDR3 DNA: TGTGCCAGCAGCCGTGGGTTCTCCGACTCTGGGGCCAACGTCCTGACTTTC; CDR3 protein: CASSRGFSDSGANVLTF
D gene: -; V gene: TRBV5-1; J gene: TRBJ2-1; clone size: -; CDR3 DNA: TGCGCCAGCAGCTTGGCCGCAGGGGCCAATGAGCAGTTCTTC; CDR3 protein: CASSLAAGANEQFF
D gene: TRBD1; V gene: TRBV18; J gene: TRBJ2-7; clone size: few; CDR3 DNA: TGTGCCAGCTCACCACGGACAGGGAGAGAAGAGCAGTACTTC; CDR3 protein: CASSPRTGREEQYF
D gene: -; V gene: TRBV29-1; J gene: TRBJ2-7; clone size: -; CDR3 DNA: TGCAGCGTTGATAGGAGGCGGACGATATACGAGCAGTACTTC; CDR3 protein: CSVDRRRTIYEQYF
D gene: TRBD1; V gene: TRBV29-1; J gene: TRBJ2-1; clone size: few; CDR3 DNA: TGCAGCGTTGAAATGATACTAGGAGACAGGGACCATGAGCAGTTCTTC; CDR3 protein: CSVEMILGDRDHEQFF